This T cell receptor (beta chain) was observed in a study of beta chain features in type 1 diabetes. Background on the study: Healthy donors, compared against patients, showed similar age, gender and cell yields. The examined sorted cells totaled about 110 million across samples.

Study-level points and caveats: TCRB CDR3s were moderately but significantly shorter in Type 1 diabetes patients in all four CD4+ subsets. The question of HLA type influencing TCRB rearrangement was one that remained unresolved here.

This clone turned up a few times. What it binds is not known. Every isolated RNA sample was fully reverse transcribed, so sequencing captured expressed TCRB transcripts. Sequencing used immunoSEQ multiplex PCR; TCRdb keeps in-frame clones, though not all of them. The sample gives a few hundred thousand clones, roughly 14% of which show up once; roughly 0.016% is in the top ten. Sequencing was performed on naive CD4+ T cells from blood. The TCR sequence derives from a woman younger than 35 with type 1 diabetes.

The chain's CDR3 is CSVAGQRDRGGSNTEAFF. The DNA for the CDR3 is TGCAGCGTTGCGGGACAGAGGGACAGGGGTGGAAGCAACACTGAAGCTTTCTTT. The rearrangement uses TRBV29-1 and TRBJ1-1, with 10 bases lining up with TRBD1. Per germline, CDR1 SQVTM and CDR2 ANQGSEA. V trimming: 4 bases; J trimming: 2 bases; junction bases outside the gene matches: 16. The CDR3 contains 18 residues.